The 22 T cell receptor beta chains listed next were all sequenced from one sample in a study of CD8+ T cells in alopecia areata. Extraction and reverse transcription of RNA yielded cDNA as the sequencing template. Sequenced by immunoSEQ multiplex PCR; TCRdb stores in-frame clones only, minus some. The table records about 13,000 clones, about 65% of them present only once. The treatment here: oral pan-JAK inhibitor, 5-10 mg twice daily. From alopecia areata patients, lesional scalp punch biopsies and peripheral blood were collected. Specimen: skin, collected at week 4, from a patient treated with tofacitinib. These receptor sequences come from a human donor with alopecia areata.

The V call is TRBV6-5, the J call TRBJ1-2; no clear D. This CDR3 has 14 amino acids. CDR1 MNHEY and CDR2 SVGAGI come from the germline V gene. Between the trimmed V and J ends, which lost 5 bases and 4 bases, there was a span of 14 bases. The CDR3 protein is CASSQGPRGYGYTF. CDR3 DNA: TGTGCCAGCAGTCAAGGACCTCGAGGCTATGGCTACACCTTC.

The rearrangement uses TRBV4-1 and TRBJ2-5; the D is unclear. The CDR3 contains 15 residues. With 1 base removed from V and 5 bases from J, the gap between germline ends came to 14 bases. The V gene's germline CDR1 is MGHRA and CDR2 YSYEKL. DNA of the CDR3: TGCGCCAGCAGCCAAGCGGATGTAGGATCGGAGACCCAGTACTTC. Encoded protein: CASSQADVGSETQYF.

This chain uses TRBV5-6 with TRBJ1-6; D possibly corresponds to TRBD1 (5 bases). Trimming stripped 3 bases from V and 8 bases from J, with 9 bases between. Germline loops: CDR1 SGHDT, CDR2 YYEEEE. The CDR3 runs 13 residues. Here the CDR3 reads CASSSGGDSPLHF. The CDR3 DNA reads as TGTGCCAGCAGCTCCGGGGGGGATTCACCCCTCCACTTT.

The chain couples TRBV6-1 to TRBJ1-2; the D gene is possibly TRBD1 (5 bases). The CDR3 extends over 12 amino acids. CDR1 MNHNS and CDR2 SASEGT come from the germline V gene. V dropped 7 bases and J dropped 0 bases, with 6 bases sitting between them. The CDR3 bases are TGTGCCAGCATGACAGCTAACTATGGCTACACCTTC. Translating gives CASMTANYGYTF.

This chain uses TRBV6-1 with TRBJ2-7; 8 nucleotides align to TRBD1. The V gene's germline CDR1 is MNHNS and CDR2 SASEGT. The length of the CDR3 is 13 residues. CDR3 bases: TGTGTCACCGGGACAGGATACTCCTACGAGCAGTACTTC. Its translation is CVTGTGYSYEQYF.

The rearrangement uses TRBV6-6 and TRBJ2-7, with 13 bases aligning to TRBD2. The CDR3 is 14 residues long. From germline, CDR1 is MNHNY and CDR2 SVGAGI (reference sequence). V was pared by 6 bases and J by 2 bases, with 1 base of the junction left unmatched. The CDR3 nucleotides are TGTGCCAGCAGAACTAGCGGGGGGGCCTACGAGCAGTACTTC. Translated: CASRTSGGAYEQYF.

J is TRBJ1-6 and V is TRBV5-1; no clear D gene. Trimming took off 4 bases at V and 0 bases at J, with 17 bases between the two ends. Germline-derived CDR1 and CDR2 are SGHRS and YFSETQ. CDR3 length: 18 amino acids. CDR3 protein: CASSRRGPRSSYNSPLHF. CDR3 nucleotides: TGCGCCAGCAGCCGGCGCGGACCCAGGAGCTCCTATAATTCACCCCTCCACTTT.

A few counts support this clone. The chain links TRBV15 to TRBJ2-5; D uncertain. This CDR3 region has 15 residues. Per germline, CDR1 LNHNV and CDR2 YYDKDF (reference sequence). Trimming removed 0 bases at V and 0 bases at J, with 8 bases between. DNA for the CDR3: TGTGCCACCAGCAGAGATATACAGAACCAAGAGACCCAGTACTTC. Its translation: CATSRDIQNQETQYF.

This clone was counted between two and nine times. V gene TRBV5-8 combines with J gene TRBJ2-1; D is possibly TRBD1 (5 bases). Germline V gene data show CDR1 as SGHTS and CDR2 as YDEGEE. Deletions cut 5 bases from V and 5 bases from J, with 14 bases between. This CDR3 is 14 amino acids long. The DNA for the CDR3 is TGTGCCAGCAGTTGGGCAGGGTCCAACAATGAGCAGTTCTTC. Protein product: CASSWAGSNNEQFF.

The chain employs TRBV2 and TRBJ2-7, with TRBD1 identical over 7 bases. Unmatched junction bases numbered 3, after V lost 2 bases and J lost 2 bases. This CDR3 contains 14 residues. Germline CDR1 is SNHLY and CDR2 is FYNNEI. The CDR3: CASSERQGPYEQYF. CDR3 nucleotide sequence: TGTGCCAGCAGTGAAAGACAGGGCCCCTACGAGCAGTACTTC.

The V gene is TRBV5-6, the J gene TRBJ1-2, with 9 bases lining up with TRBD1. This CDR3 spans 13 amino acids. V lost 2 bases, J lost 6 bases, and 2 bases stayed unmatched. CDR1 and CDR2 (germline): SGHDT, YYEEEE. The CDR3 spells CASSFGTGHGYTF. CDR3 coding DNA: TGTGCCAGCAGCTTTGGGACAGGGCATGGCTACACCTTC.

The chain couples TRBV6-5 to TRBJ1-6; possible D gene TRBD1, 6 bases. The CDR3 sequence is 16 residues long. Germline V lookup: CDR1 MNHEY, CDR2 SVGAGI. V lost 0 bases to trimming and J lost 7 bases, with 13 bases between them. CDR3: CASSYSSFRGNSPLHF. DNA of the CDR3: TGTGCCAGCAGTTACTCGTCTTTCAGGGGAAATTCACCCCTCCACTTT.

The J gene is TRBJ1-2, the V gene TRBV15, with D hard to call. CDR1 and CDR2 from the germline V gene are LNHNV and YYDKDF (reference sequence). V lost 3 bases and J lost 6, with 8 bases in between. This CDR3 spans 12 amino acids. DNA for the CDR3: TGTGCCACCAGCAGCATCTCACATGGCTACACCTTC. The encoded protein is CATSSISHGYTF.

The rearrangement links TRBV6-1 to TRBJ2-5, with a possible D match to TRBD2 (5 bases). The J call is uncertain, as TRBJ2-7 better fits the DNA end. CDR1 MNHNS and CDR2 SASEGT come from the germline V gene. The CDR3 sequence is 15 residues long. The CDR3 is CASSDVLASAYEQYF. CDR3 in DNA: TGTGCCAGCAGTGACGTCCTAGCCAGCGCCTACGAGCAGTACTTC.

The rearrangement links TRBV4-2 to TRBJ1-2, with D maybe TRBD1 (5 bases). Germline V gives CDR1 LGHNA, CDR2 YNFKEQ. This CDR3 spans 16 amino acids. Trimming stripped 5 bases from V and 7 bases from J, with 23 bases between. The CDR3 DNA is TGTGCCAGCAGCTCCCCTGGCATGTTCAGGGACCCTGGCTACACCTTC. It yields the protein CASSSPGMFRDPGYTF.

This sequence joins TRBV9 and TRBJ2-1, with unresolved D. V was shortened by 0 bases and J by 10 bases, with 14 bases between the two germline ends. Germline loops: CDR1 SGDLS, CDR2 YYNGEE. CDR3 length: 14 amino acids. The CDR3 coding sequence is TGTGCCAGCAGCGTAGCCGGAGAGGCAGGAGAGCAGTTCTTC. Translation gives CASSVAGEAGEQFF.

This clone was detected only once. The chain links TRBV5-8 to TRBJ2-7, with 7 bases aligning to TRBD2. CDR1 is SGHTS, CDR2 YDEGEE, per germline. The CDR3 loop spans 14 amino acids. V dropped 3 bases and J dropped 0; count of bases not matched to a gene: 3. Here the CDR3 reads CASSYGDYSYEQYF. The CDR3 DNA sequence: TGTGCCAGCAGCTACGGGGACTACTCCTACGAGCAGTACTTC.

The V call is TRBV13, the J call TRBJ2-5; D gene uncertain. The V gene lost 2 bases and the J gene lost 4 bases, with 17 bases spanning the gap. Germline-derived CDR1 and CDR2 are PRHDT and FYEKMQ (reference sequence). The CDR3 is 16 residues long. CDR3 DNA: TGTGCCAGCAGCTTATCCGGCAGTGACCTCCGAGAGACCCAGTACTTC. Translation: CASSLSGSDLRETQYF.

This chain uses TRBV5-1 with TRBJ2-2, with D perhaps TRBD1 (6 bases). Trimming pared 3 bases from V and 1 base from J, leaving 10 bases between. This CDR3 has 15 amino acids. The germline gives CDR1 SGHRS, CDR2 YFSETQ. CDR3 bases: TGCGCCAGCAGCTCGGGCAGGGGGAACACCGGGGAGCTGTTTTTT. Its protein product is CASSSGRGNTGELFF.

The chain joins TRBV29-1 to TRBJ2-7, with D tentatively TRBD1 or TRBD2 (5 bases each). With 4 bases removed from V and 1 base from J, the gap between germline ends came to 11 bases. The length of the CDR3 is 13 residues. Germline V gene sequence: CDR1 SQVTM, CDR2 ANQGSEA. The CDR3 DNA follows: TGCAGCGTTGGGGGGATTAGATCCTACGAGCAGTACTTC. It translates to CSVGGIRSYEQYF.

The J gene is TRBJ2-5, the V gene TRBV18; weak D call: TRBD1 (6 bases). V dropped 4 bases and J dropped 4 bases, with 13 bases sitting between them. This CDR3 has 14 amino acids. From germline, CDR1 is KGHSH and CDR2 LQKENI. The DNA of the CDR3 is TGTGCCAGCTCACGACCGGGACAACGAGAGACCCAGTACTTC. Translation: CASSRPGQRETQYF.

V gene TRBV6-6 combines with J gene TRBJ2-7; D gene unclear. Between the trimmed V and J ends, which lost 0 bases and 2 bases, there was a span of 11 bases. Germline CDR1 and CDR2: MNHNY and SVGAGI (reference sequence). The CDR3 length is 15 residues. In nucleotides, the CDR3 is TGTGCCAGCAGTTACTCGATTAGGACCACCTACGAGCAGTACTTC. Amino acid sequence: CASSYSIRTTYEQYF.